The 21 T cell receptor beta chains presented below share a single source sample, sequenced in a study of T cells in Graves' hyperthyroidism and ophthalmopathy. TCR beta CDR3 sequences were amplified from RNA transcripts. Initially, a first-round RT-PCR of the TCR CDR3 employed the HTBI primer set. TCRdb reanalysed the multiplex PCR reads using MiXCR and keeps one entry per CDR3 protein. This table has over 250,000 distinct CDR3 sequences, less than 30% appearing once. The sample consisted of blood. The source is a man in his forties or fifties with Graves' hyperthyroidism that later progressed to Graves' ophthalmopathy.

This clonotype showed up many times. CDR3: CSASVTSGKETQYF. DNA for the CDR3: TGCAGTGCTAGTGTGACTAGCGGGAAAGAGACCCAGTACTTC. The chain couples TRBV20-1 to TRBJ2-5, with TRBD2 identical over 11 bases. Germline trimming cut 3 bases from V and 3 bases from J; bases unmatched to any gene: 3. The CDR3 is made up of 14 amino acids. Germline loops: CDR1 DFQATT, CDR2 SNEGSKA (reference sequence).

This clonotype has at least ten counts. CDR3 sequence reads: CASKGQAIDTGELFF. DNA of the CDR3: TGTGCCAGTAAGGGACAGGCTATCGACACCGGGGAGCTGTTTTTT. The V gene is TRBV19, the J gene TRBJ2-2; 8 bases align to TRBD1. From germline, CDR1 is LNHDA and CDR2 SQIVND (reference sequence). After removal of 7 bases from V and 3 bases from J, the junction contained 7 bases not matched to a gene. The CDR3 is made up of 15 amino acids. The complete variable domain, with remaining parts taken from reference TRBV19 and TRBJ2-2, reads DGGITQSPKYLFRKEGQNVTLSCEQNLNHDAMYWYRQDPGQGLRLIYYSQIVNDFQKGDIAEGYSVSREKKESFPLTVTSAQKNPTAFYLCASKGQAIDTGELFFGEGSRLTVL.

There are many counts of this clonotype. This chain links TRBV30 with TRBJ2-3; 10 bases map to TRBD2. Germline trimming cut 6 bases from V and 5 bases from J; bases unmatched to any gene: 11. CDR1 GTSNPN and CDR2 SVGIG come from the germline V gene (reference sequence). The CDR3 consists of 15 residues. The CDR3 protein is CACPRAGGPGDTQYF. In DNA form, the CDR3 reads TGTGCCTGTCCCCGAGCGGGAGGGCCCGGAGATACGCAGTATTTT.

Ten or more counts support this clonotype. The chain uses TRBV6-5 and TRBJ1-1; 8 positions agree with TRBD1. Germline CDR1 and CDR2: MNHEY and SVGAGI. J lost 6 bases, V lost 5 bases, and 5 bases had no gene match. CDR3 length equals 13 residues. The CDR3 region is CASSPGGRPEAFF. The CDR3, as DNA: TGTGCCAGCAGTCCAGGGGGCCGGCCTGAAGCTTTCTTT.

This clonotype was seen ten or more times. The chain uses TRBV28 and TRBJ1-6; 8 bases fit TRBD1. CDR1 and CDR2 from the germline V gene are MDHEN and SYDVKM. Trimming cost V 7 bases and J 11 bases; bases outside gene matches: 13. The CDR3 covers 15 residues. The CDR3 protein is CASTPRGTGLTPLHF. CDR3 DNA sequence: TGTGCCAGCACCCCTCGGGGGACAGGTCTAACACCCCTCCACTTT. Based on the CDR3 plus reference TRBV28 and TRBJ1-6, the full variable domain is DVKVTQSSRYLVKRTGEKVFLECVQDMDHENMFWYRQDPGLGLRLIYFSYDVKMKEKGDIPEGYSVSREKKERFSLILESASTNQTSMYLCASTPRGTGLTPLHFGNGTRLTVT.

This clonotype was found many times. V gene TRBV2 combines with J gene TRBJ1-5; a weak D match, TRBD1 (6 bases). Germline V gene sequence: CDR1 SNHLY, CDR2 FYNNEI. V lost 6 bases and J 6 bases, leaving 15 bases between the germline ends. This CDR3 region has 14 residues. The CDR3 protein is CASRETEGVQPQHF. The CDR3 DNA is TGTGCCAGCAGAGAAACGGAGGGGGTTCAGCCCCAGCATTTT.

This clonotype has a count of ten or more. The junction does not match germline at one end; this may be a read error. The chain employs TRBV20-1 and TRBJ1-1; D is unresolved. The CDR3 has 11 amino acids. The germline CDR1 and CDR2 sequences are DFQATT and SNEGSKA (reference sequence). In DNA, the CDR3 is TGCAGTGCTAGAGGGGGAGGGCCCGCCTACTTT. Encoded protein: CSARGGGPAYF.

In this sample, this clonotype turned up a few times. This sequence may be a read error, since a much larger clone differs from it by one base. J is TRBJ2-4 and V is TRBV6-1; 9 bases align to TRBD2. In germline, CDR1 is MNHNS, CDR2 SASEGT. This CDR3 has 15 amino acids. CDR3 amino acids: CASSGRGGSGNIQCF. CDR3 nucleotide sequence: TGTGCCAGCAGCGGGCGGGGGGGCTCAGGTAACATTCAGTGCTTC.

Concerning this clonotype itself: This could be a read error, since a much larger clone is one nucleotide away. The V call is TRBV12-3 or TRBV12-4, the J call TRBJ2-3; maybe TRBD2 (5 bases). V dropped 10 bases and J dropped 4 bases, with 9 bases sitting between them. The CDR3 loop spans 11 amino acids. The CDR3 DNA follows: TGTGCCAACAAGAGGGCAGATACGCAGTATTTT. Translating gives CANKRADTQYF.

The CDR3 sequence: CSARRWASRGYEQYF. CDR3 coding DNA: TGCAGTGCTAGGAGGTGGGCTTCTCGGGGTTACGAGCAGTACTTC. The V gene is TRBV20-1, the J gene TRBJ2-7; a weak D match, TRBD2 (5 bases). Trimming shortened V by 3 bases and J by 4 bases, and 19 bases separated the two germline ends. This CDR3 has 15 residues. Germline-derived CDR1 and CDR2 are DFQATT and SNEGSKA (reference sequence).

At least ten counts were recorded for this clonotype. J is TRBJ2-2 and V is TRBV5-1, with D unresolved. Germline CDR1 is SGHRS and CDR2 is YFSETQ. CDR3 length: 15 amino acids. V was shortened by 1 base and J by 2 bases, with 9 bases between the two germline ends. The CDR3 nucleotides are TGCGCCAGCAGCTTGCTAGGGCCCAACACCGGGGAGCTGTTTTTT. It is translated as CASSLLGPNTGELFF. The complete variable domain, with remaining parts taken from reference TRBV5-1 and TRBJ2-2, reads KAGVTQTPRYLIKTRGQQVTLSCSPISGHRSVSWYQQTPGQGLQFLFEYFSETQRNKGNFPGRFSGRQFSNSRSEMNVSTLELGDSALYLCASSLLGPNTGELFFGEGSRLTVL.

This clonotype was picked up many times. The CDR3 nucleotides read TGTGCCTGGAGGCGTGACAGGGGCGCGTACCGGGACACCATATATTTT. Protein sequence: CAWRRDRGAYRDTIYF. This rearrangement joins TRBV30 to TRBJ1-3; 8 positions agree with TRBD1. CDR1 and CDR2 from the germline V gene are GTSNPN and SVGIG (reference sequence). Trimming at V came to 3 bases and at J to 8 bases, leaving 15 bases not matched to a gene. This CDR3 is built from 16 residues.

This clonotype was observed a few times. This sequence joins TRBV12-3 or TRBV12-4 and TRBJ2-7; maybe TRBD1 (6 bases). Trimming stripped 5 bases from V and 3 bases from J, with 11 bases between. This CDR3 region has 13 residues. The CDR3 DNA sequence: TGTGCCAGCAGTACACAGGGTGTCTACGAGCAGTACTTC. It is translated as CASSTQGVYEQYF.

This clonotype was seen at least ten times. The V call is TRBV2, the J call TRBJ2-5; D unclear. V was shortened by 6 bases and J by 5 bases, with 16 bases between the two germline ends. The CDR3 has 14 residues. The germline gives CDR1 SNHLY, CDR2 FYNNEI. The CDR3 nucleotides read TGTGCCAGCAGCGGTAGGGTAGACGGGGAGACCCAGTACTTC. Its protein product is CASSGRVDGETQYF.

This clonotype was counted between two and nine times. V usage is TRBV28 and J usage is TRBJ2-7; TRBD1 agrees at 7 bases. Germline values: CDR1 MDHEN, CDR2 SYDVKM. The CDR3 consists of 15 residues. V dropped 3 bases and J dropped 2; count of bases not matched to a gene: 7. CDR3 sequence reads: CASSFWTGGTYEQYF. DNA of the CDR3: TGTGCCAGCAGTTTCTGGACAGGTGGAACCTACGAGCAGTACTTC. Combining the CDR3 with reference TRBV28 and TRBJ2-7 gives the whole variable domain DVKVTQSSRYLVKRTGEKVFLECVQDMDHENMFWYRQDPGLGLRLIYFSYDVKMKEKGDIPEGYSVSREKKERFSLILESASTNQTSMYLCASSFWTGGTYEQYFGPGTRLTVT.

This clonotype came up many times. CDR3 residues: CASGKGRSGQYF. CDR3 DNA sequence: TGTGCCAGCGGGAAGGGGAGGAGCGGTCAGTACTTC. The chain couples TRBV2 to TRBJ2-7, with TRBD2 as a possible D gene (6 bases). CDR3 size: 12 residues. V lost 8 bases and J 10 bases, leaving 18 bases between the germline ends. Germline lookup yields CDR1 SNHLY and CDR2 FYNNEI.

Ten or more counts support this clonotype. This sequence joins TRBV5-6 and TRBJ1-5; the D gene is possibly TRBD1 (6 bases). The V end was cut by 3 bases, the J end by 0 bases, with 16 bases between. The CDR3 has 17 residues. The germline gives CDR1 SGHDT, CDR2 YYEEEE. The CDR3 nucleotides are TGTGCCAGCAGCTATGGACAGACTTATTATAGCAATCAGCCCCAGCATTTT. Translating it yields CASSYGQTYYSNQPQHF.

Many counts were recorded for this clonotype. The rearrangement uses TRBV29-1 and TRBJ2-6; no definite D call. CDR1 and CDR2 from the germline V gene are SQVTM and ANQGSEA. The CDR3 totals 14 residues. V was trimmed by 7 bases and J by 3 bases, leaving 13 bases between them. CDR3 nucleotide sequence: TGCAGCGCACTATGGTTCGGTGGGGCCAACGTCCTGACTTTC. This translates into CSALWFGGANVLTF.

This clonotype was seen repeatedly, ten times or more. The V and J genes are TRBV7-8 and TRBJ2-7; 7 bases are a match to TRBD2. After removal of 2 bases from V and 2 bases from J, the junction contained 6 bases not matched to a gene. CDR3 length: 15 amino acids. Per the germline V gene, CDR1 is SGHVS and CDR2 is FQNEAQ. CDR3 bases: TGTGCCAGCAGCTTACAGAGACTAGCCGCCTACGAGCAGTACTTC. It is translated as CASSLQRLAAYEQYF.

This clonotype was observed many times. This chain connects TRBV18 to TRBJ2-7; 9 nucleotides match TRBD2. From germline, CDR1 is KGHSH and CDR2 LQKENI. The CDR3 extends over 17 amino acids. The V gene end was trimmed by 3 bases and the J gene end by 2 bases; junction bases not matched to a gene: 11. The CDR3: CASSPPGLASNAYEQYF. CDR3 bases: TGTGCCAGCTCACCCCCAGGACTAGCGTCGAACGCCTACGAGCAGTACTTC. The full variable domain, in which reference TRBV18 and TRBJ2-7 provide the parts outside the CDR3, is NAGVMQNPRHLVRRRGQEARLRCSPMKGHSHVYWYRQLPEEGLKFMVYLQKENIIDESGMPKERFSAEFPKEGPSILRIQQVVRGDSAAYFCASSPPGLASNAYEQYFGPGTRLTVT.

This clonotype has a count of ten or more. The chain uses TRBV6-2 or TRBV6-3 and TRBJ2-2; perhaps TRBD1 as D (5 bases). Per the germline V gene, CDR1 is MNHEY and CDR2 is SVGEGT. The CDR3 spans 15 residues. Trimming cost V 5 bases and J 7 bases, with 17 bases left between them. The CDR3 sequence is CASSNRADTGGELFF. The CDR3 DNA sequence: TGTGCCAGCAGTAACCGGGCCGACACAGGCGGGGAGCTGTTTTTT.